There are many counts of the clone carrying this T cell receptor (beta chain). This sample is part of a study of low-dose radiotherapy and immunotherapy resistance in tumors. At the level of the study: The treatment that patients received was intravenous nivolumab 240 mg every two weeks plus ipilimumab 1 mg/kg every six weeks.

Covering alpha and beta chains, TRAV- and TRBV-specific primers were used for the first-strand cDNA. Amplification of TCRs used a constant-region primer and V-primer adapter for around 18 PCR cycles. One entry per CDR3 protein, called by TCRdb with MiXCR from the reads. This sample has tens of thousands of distinct CDR3 sequences, with roughly 9% found just once. Documented time point: before trial treatment. The sequence was collected from a male donor with prostate cancer. Material: PBMCs, obtained before treatment.

The CDR3 bases are TGTGCCAGCAGTTTAAGTAACCGCCTCTCGGGGGAGCAGTACTTC. Translation: CASSLSNRLSGEQYF. The V gene is TRBV28, the J gene TRBJ2-7; D possibly corresponds to TRBD2 (5 bases). V shed 2 bases and J shed 7 bases, with 18 bases lying between them. CDR3 length: 15 amino acids. Looked up from germline, CDR1 is MDHEN and CDR2 is SYDVKM.